The T cell receptor beta chain described here comes from a study of blood T cell repertoires in COVID-19. For the study at large: Samples representing acute and convalescent COVID-19 were sourced from the United States, Italy and Spain. Nucleic acid was either cDNA or gDNA, and it came from T cells, B-cell-depleted T cells, or PBMCs.

Trimming at V came to 6 bases and at J to 5 bases, leaving 19 bases not matched to a gene. The germline V gene has CDR1 ENHRY and CDR2 SYGVKD. This CDR3 spans 19 amino acids. Measured with immunoSEQ multiplex PCR; TCRdb has only the in-frame clones, and not every one. Among under 250,000 clones, roughly 86% were seen once, and the ten largest hold 2.6%. This study enrolled people aged about 18 to 100 from 24 US geographic areas. Cohort assignment relied on participant-reported clinical history. Material for sequencing was PBMCs or T cells enriched from blood (not recorded which). The receptor was derived from a woman in her 30s with acute COVID-19. The rearrangement uses TRBV10-3 and TRBJ2-7; 13 nucleotides align to TRBD2. The CDR3 reads CAIRTSGTSGATTPNEQYF. The CDR3 nucleotides are TGTGCCATCAGGACATCCGGGACTAGCGGGGCCACTACCCCCAACGAGCAGTACTTC.